This TCR beta chain was profiled in a study of cytotoxic CD8 clonotypes in ibrutinib-treated CLL. Study at large: The patients, roughly ten relapsed/refractory and about 14 treatment-naive, included about 18 who were IGHV unmutated.

With sequencing, the targeted depth ranged from 1 in 200,000 to 1 in 1 million T cells. Sequencing used immunoSEQ multiplex PCR; TCRdb keeps in-frame clones, though not all of them. This repertoire shows approximately 210,000 clones, around 72% found once; its top ten account for roughly 13%. Note on this clone: What it recognizes is unknown.

The germline V gene encodes CDR1 SEHNR and CDR2 FQNEAQ (reference sequence). The trim removed 5 bases at V and 4 bases at J, leaving 7 bases unmatched. This CDR3 spans 14 amino acids. Findings and limits, study-wide: Under treatment, the uncommon public clonotypes either contracted or remained stable.

The gene calls are TRBV7-9 and TRBJ2-7, with 8 bases that match TRBD1. The input for sequencing was PBMCs, taken after 24 months of ibrutinib treatment. This receptor was obtained from a human donor with chronic lymphocytic leukemia. The CDR3 nucleotides are TGTGCCAGCAGCCCACAGGGGGTGTGGTACGAGCAGTACTTC. This translates into CASSPQGVWYEQYF.